This T cell receptor beta chain was found in a study of T cell clonotyping in hematopoietic cell transplantation. Sequencing was performed with immunoSEQ multiplex PCR; in TCRdb, only in-frame clones are kept and a portion is missing. The sample lists thousands of clones; around 27% were seen once. V lost 6 bases to trimming and J lost 5 bases, with 19 bases between them. The length of the CDR3 is 15 residues. CDR1 is MGHDK and CDR2 is SYGVNS in the germline V gene. Findings and caveats of the study: Cells were unsorted, so CD4 and CD8 contributions were not separated.

Concerning this clone itself: As yet, its antigen is unknown.

V usage is TRBV25-1 and J usage is TRBJ1-2, with D possibly TRBD1 on 5 matching bases. The origin of this receptor is a male patient aged 40-50 years who had an allogeneic stem cell transplant from an unrelated donor, so the T cells may come from the graft donor. Some clones in this sample may be carry-over from other donors' samples. The input for sequencing was peripheral blood mononuclear cells, taken 180 days after allogeneic stem cell transplant. CDR3 bases: TGTGCCAGCAGACCAGACGGGACTGGCTCTTATGGCTACACCTTC. Encoded protein: CASRPDGTGSYGYTF.